These 31 T cell receptor beta chains came from one sample sequenced in a study of chemoradiotherapy in HPV16-positive cancers. TCRdb's copy holds only in-frame clones and misses some; the assay was immunoSEQ multiplex PCR. The table shows fewer than 25,000 clones, with approximately 73% occurring only once. Sampling was done from a patient who underwent chemoradiotherapy. All receptors come from a human donor with HPV-associated anogenital cancer.

This chain links TRBV7-2 with TRBJ2-3; D is unclear. Deletions cut 4 bases from V and 4 bases from J, with 12 bases between. CDR1 is SGHTA and CDR2 is FQGNSA in the germline V gene. The CDR3 sequence is 14 residues long. CDR3 loop: CASSSRVPPDTQYF. In nucleotides, the CDR3 is TGTGCCAGCAGCTCTCGTGTACCCCCAGATACGCAGTATTTT.

In its sample, this clone was seen once. The V call is TRBV6-5, the J call TRBJ2-1, with D possibly being TRBD2 (5 bases). The V end was cut by 2 bases, the J end by 9 bases, with 17 bases between. Germline CDR1 reads MNHEY; CDR2 reads SVGAGI. The CDR3 is made up of 15 amino acids. The chain's CDR3 is CASSYGEPATGEQFF. Written as DNA, the CDR3 is TGTGCCAGCAGTTACGGGGAGCCTGCTACTGGTGAGCAGTTCTTC.

This sequence joins TRBV7-3 and TRBJ2-3; TRBD2 aligns across 10 bases. V trimming: 2 bases; J trimming: 5 bases; junction bases outside the gene matches: 7. Germline values: CDR1 SGHTA, CDR2 FQGTGA. CDR3 size: 16 residues. The DNA of the CDR3 is TGTGCCAGCAGCTTAGGGTCTAGCGGGAGTTTAGATACGCAGTATTTT. Translating gives CASSLGSSGSLDTQYF.

This clone came up a few times. The V and J genes are TRBV11-3 and TRBJ1-1; D is unclear. The CDR3 is made up of 13 amino acids. The ends were cut back, 3 bases at V and 0 bases at J, with 5 bases in the middle. The V gene's germline CDR1 is SGHNT and CDR2 YENEEA. CDR3 protein: CASSLGMNTEAFF. The CDR3 bases are TGTGCCAGCAGCTTGGGTATGAACACTGAAGCTTTCTTT.

The chain carries TRBV18 and TRBJ2-2; D not resolved. Germline CDR1 is KGHSH and CDR2 is LQKENI. This CDR3 contains 13 residues. V was trimmed by 6 bases and J by 6 bases, leaving 11 bases between them. In DNA, the CDR3 is TGTGCCAGCTCCCGAACTGGACCCGGGGAGCTGTTTTTT. The encoded protein is CASSRTGPGELFF.

The J gene is TRBJ2-7, the V gene TRBV14; D unclear. V was trimmed by 6 bases and J by 3 bases, leaving 12 bases between them. Per the germline V gene, CDR1 is SGHDN and CDR2 is FVKESK. The CDR3 totals 13 residues. In DNA form, the CDR3 reads TGTGCCAGCAGTCCACCAGCCGGCTACGAGCAGTACTTC. Encoded protein: CASSPPAGYEQYF. Variable domain in full (rest from reference TRBV14 and TRBJ2-7): EAGVTQFPSHSVIEKGQTVTLRCDPISGHDNLYWYRRVMGKEIKFLLHFVKESKQDESGMPNNRFLAERTGGTYSTLKVQPAELEDSGVYFCASSPPAGYEQYFGPGTRLTVT.

The chain is built from TRBV10-3 and TRBJ1-2; 11 bases are shared with TRBD1. The trim removed 6 bases at V and 3 bases at J, leaving 6 bases unmatched. The CDR3 is 15 residues long. From germline, CDR1 is ENHRY and CDR2 SYGVKD. CDR3 residues: CAIRRTGGADYGYTF. CDR3 DNA sequence: TGTGCCATCAGGAGGACAGGGGGCGCGGACTATGGCTACACCTTC.

The J gene is TRBJ2-7, the V gene TRBV5-6; TRBD1 might be the D (5 bases). The germline CDR1 and CDR2 sequences are SGHDT and YYEEEE. CDR3 length: 15 residues. V was cut by 4 bases and J by 2 bases, with 16 bases left in between. Written as DNA, the CDR3 is TGTGCCAGCAGCATGAACGGGCAGGGCGCCTACGAGCAGTACTTC. Translation: CASSMNGQGAYEQYF.

The V call is TRBV28, the J call TRBJ1-1; D is possibly TRBD1 (5 bases). Germline V lookup: CDR1 MDHEN, CDR2 SYDVKM. The CDR3 is made up of 14 amino acids. The V and J ends lost 2 bases and 2 bases respectively, with 9 bases between them. The CDR3 DNA reads TGTGCCAGCAGTTTAACCGGGACCAACACTGAAGCTTTCTTT. Translating gives CASSLTGTNTEAFF.

V is TRBV6-1 and J is TRBJ1-4; possible D gene TRBD1, 6 bases. The V and J ends lost 2 bases and 17 bases respectively, with 18 bases between them. CDR3 length equals 13 residues. From germline, CDR1 is MNHNS and CDR2 SASEGT. The CDR3 DNA sequence: TGTGCCAGCAGTGAAAGAGGCGGAGGGACATGTTTTTTT. Translating it yields CASSERGGGTCFF.

V and J are TRBV7-9 and TRBJ2-3; D remains unclear. Germline V gene data show CDR1 as SEHNR and CDR2 as FQNEAQ (reference sequence). The CDR3 runs to 15 residues. Between the trimmed V and J ends, which lost 6 bases and 2 bases, there was a span of 15 bases. The CDR3 region is CASSFSLGITDTQYF. CDR3 DNA sequence: TGTGCCAGCAGTTTTAGCTTAGGGATCACAGATACGCAGTATTTT. Complete variable domain (other parts from reference TRBV7-9 and TRBJ2-3): DTGVSQNPRHKITKRGQNVTFRCDPISEHNRLYWYRQTLGQGPEFLTYFQNEAQLEKSRLLSDRFSAERPKGSFSTLEIQRTEQGDSAMYLCASSFSLGITDTQYFGPGTRLTVL.

The rearrangement uses TRBV19 and TRBJ1-6; TRBD1 might be the D (5 bases). The CDR3 is made up of 17 amino acids. CDR1 LNHDA and CDR2 SQIVND come from the germline V gene (reference sequence). V was shortened by 2 bases and J by 7 bases, with 18 bases between the two germline ends. The CDR3 spells CASSISGFKQVNSPLHF. The CDR3 DNA follows: TGTGCCAGTAGTATATCAGGTTTTAAACAGGTGAATTCACCCCTCCACTTT.

This chain connects TRBV27 to TRBJ2-7; maybe TRBD1 (6 bases). The CDR3 spans 14 residues. Germline V gene sequence: CDR1 MNHEY, CDR2 SMNVEV (reference sequence). The V end was cut by 4 bases, the J end by 4 bases, with 14 bases between. This CDR3 reads CASSSWQGTYEQYF. In DNA, the CDR3 is TGTGCCAGCAGTTCCTGGCAGGGGACGTACGAGCAGTACTTC.

In its sample, this clone was seen once. The V and J genes are TRBV28 and TRBJ1-3, with D possibly being TRBD1 (5 bases). The germline gives CDR1 MDHEN, CDR2 SYDVKM. The CDR3 is 16 residues long. V lost 4 bases and J lost 9, with 22 bases in between. The DNA for the CDR3 is TGTGCCAGCAGTTCACCAACGGGACCCGGCCGCCCCACCATATATTTT. It codes for CASSSPTGPGRPTIYF.

This rearrangement joins TRBV27 to TRBJ1-1; D gene ambiguous. The CDR3 covers 15 residues. The germline V and J ends were trimmed by 7 bases and 1 base, with 16 bases remaining between them. Germline-derived CDR1 and CDR2 are MNHEY and SMNVEV (reference sequence). The CDR3 DNA reads as TGTGCCAGCAAGTGGACCGAGCCTTCGAACACTGAAGCTTTCTTT. Translation: CASKWTEPSNTEAFF.

The chain links TRBV5-1 to TRBJ1-1; 8 bases line up with TRBD1. The CDR3 has 14 amino acids. Per germline, CDR1 SGHRS and CDR2 YFSETQ. The V and J ends lost 7 bases and 5 bases, in that order; junction bases with no gene match: 10. The CDR3 spells CASAGGRGQTEAFF. The CDR3 DNA is TGCGCCAGCGCCGGTGGCAGGGGGCAGACTGAAGCTTTCTTT. The entire variable domain, with the rest obtained from reference TRBV5-1 and TRBJ1-1, is as follows: KAGVTQTPRYLIKTRGQQVTLSCSPISGHRSVSWYQQTPGQGLQFLFEYFSETQRNKGNFPGRFSGRQFSNSRSEMNVSTLELGDSALYLCASAGGRGQTEAFFGQGTRLTVV.

CDR3 sequence (DNA): TGTGCCATCTCCGCGGGGGTTGATGGCTACACCTTC. Amino acids: CAISAGVDGYTF. The V and J genes are TRBV25-1 and TRBJ1-2, with TRBD1 as a possible D gene (5 bases). This CDR3 comprises 12 residues. Per germline, CDR1 MGHDK and CDR2 SYGVNS. Trimming left V 10 bases short and J 6 bases short, with 15 bases between.

The CDR3 loop reads CASGVWAGENGELFF. CDR3 coding DNA: TGTGCCAGCGGAGTTTGGGCGGGGGAGAACGGGGAGCTGTTTTTT. The rearrangement joins TRBV27 to TRBJ2-2; 7 nucleotides match TRBD2. This CDR3 is built from 15 residues. The germline V gene has CDR1 MNHEY and CDR2 SMNVEV (reference sequence). J was trimmed by 7 bases and V by 8 bases; bases with no gene match: 13.

CDR3 coding DNA: TGTGCCAGCAGCTTGGCATATGGGGGGGCCAACGTCCTGACTTTC. Its translation is CASSLAYGGANVLTF. V and J are TRBV5-5 and TRBJ2-6; D uncertain. V dropped 0 bases and J dropped 4 bases, with 8 bases sitting between them. The CDR3 loop spans 15 amino acids. The V gene's germline CDR1 is SGHKS and CDR2 YYEKEE (reference sequence).

The chain carries TRBV28 and TRBJ1-5; tentative D call: TRBD1 (5 bases). Trimming pared 6 bases from V and 1 base from J, leaving 19 bases between. The CDR3 is made up of 17 amino acids. Per the germline V gene, CDR1 is MDHEN and CDR2 is SYDVKM. DNA for the CDR3: TGTGCCAGCAGCGAATGGCGACGGAAGGGGAGCAATCAGCCCCAGCATTTT. The encoded protein is CASSEWRRKGSNQPQHF.

This chain links TRBV4-1 with TRBJ1-1; D unclear. Trimming stripped 1 base from V and 1 base from J, with 7 bases between. Germline-derived CDR1 and CDR2 are MGHRA and YSYEKL. The length of the CDR3 is 14 residues. CDR3 coding DNA: TGCGCCAGCAGCCAAGGGGCCGGGAACACTGAAGCTTTCTTT. Residues: CASSQGAGNTEAFF.

The rearrangement links TRBV4-3 to TRBJ1-1, with unresolved D. Trimming left V 0 bases short and J 1 base short, with 9 bases between. CDR3 length: 15 amino acids. Germline CDR1 is LGHNA and CDR2 is YSLEER. DNA of the CDR3: TGCGCCAGCAGCCAAGATCGAGCAGGGAACACTGAAGCTTTCTTT. Its translation is CASSQDRAGNTEAFF.

The sample holds one count of this clone. The V call is TRBV28, the J call TRBJ2-1; 14 bases are a match to TRBD2. CDR3 length: 17 amino acids. From germline, CDR1 is MDHEN and CDR2 SYDVKM. The junction had 8 bases not matched to a gene; V was cut back by 5 bases and J by 5 bases. The CDR3 spells CASSLGLAGGVHNEQFF. Here the CDR3 DNA reads TGTGCCAGCAGTCTCGGACTAGCGGGGGGAGTCCACAATGAGCAGTTCTTC.

This chain uses TRBV6-5 with TRBJ2-2; D unclear. Between the trimmed V and J ends, which lost 6 bases and 0 bases, there was a span of 2 bases. The CDR3 is made up of 12 amino acids. CDR1 is MNHEY and CDR2 is SVGAGI in the germline V gene. CDR3 sequence reads: CASRTNTGELFF. The CDR3 nucleotides are TGTGCCAGCAGGACGAACACCGGGGAGCTGTTTTTT.

The chain uses TRBV6-6 and TRBJ2-1, with D possibly being TRBD1 or TRBD2 (5 bases each). The CDR3 covers 13 residues. The V end was cut by 7 bases, the J end by 9 bases, with 16 bases between. The V gene's germline CDR1 is MNHNY and CDR2 SVGAGI (reference sequence). The CDR3 is CASNRDLRGEQFF. Here the CDR3 DNA reads TGTGCCAGCAATAGGGACCTCCGGGGTGAGCAGTTCTTC.

The chain recombines TRBV5-8 with TRBJ2-5, with D possibly being TRBD1 (5 bases). The V and J ends lost 7 bases and 4 bases respectively, with 14 bases between them. The CDR3 covers 13 residues. CDR1 SGHTS and CDR2 YDEGEE come from the germline V gene. The CDR3 region is CASSRVFVETQYF. The CDR3 bases are TGTGCCAGCTCCAGGGTATTCGTAGAGACCCAGTACTTC.

The chain employs TRBV6-1 and TRBJ2-5, with 7 bases fitting TRBD1. Germline V CDR1 and CDR2: MNHNS, SASEGT. V trimming: 7 bases; J trimming: 5 bases; junction bases outside the gene matches: 13. The CDR3 is 15 residues long. CDR3 region: CASNLRTGQSETQYF. In DNA, the CDR3 is TGTGCCAGCAATCTCCGGACAGGCCAAAGTGAGACCCAGTACTTC.

There are a few counts of this clone. The V call is TRBV29-1, the J call TRBJ1-5, with 9 bases that match TRBD1. The length of the CDR3 is 15 residues. Germline-derived CDR1 and CDR2 are SQVTM and ANQGSEA. V gave up 4 bases and J gave up 4 bases; unmatched junction bases: 8. The CDR3 DNA is TGCAGCGTTGCCTCCGGGACAGGGTATAATCAGCCCCAGCATTTT. It codes for CSVASGTGYNQPQHF.

Comment on this clone: The junction departs from the called germline gene at one end, perhaps through a read error. This chain joins TRBV4-1 and TRBJ1-1; 10 bases fit TRBD1. Per germline, CDR1 MGHRA and CDR2 YSYEKL. There are 16 residues in the CDR3. The CDR3 reads CASSQEGTGASHEALF. The CDR3 DNA follows: TGCGCCAGCAGCCAAGAGGGGACAGGGGCAAGTCATGAAGCTCTCTTT.

This clone appeared once. V is TRBV10-3 and J is TRBJ2-5, with D perhaps TRBD1 (5 bases). Trimming removed 4 bases from V and 5 bases from J, with 11 bases in between. Per germline, CDR1 ENHRY and CDR2 SYGVKD. This CDR3 spans 13 amino acids. CDR3 sequence reads: CAISVQGWETQYF. The DNA of the CDR3 is TGTGCCATCAGTGTTCAGGGTTGGGAGACCCAGTACTTC.

The V and J genes are TRBV29-1 and TRBJ1-2, with D possibly TRBD1 on 6 matching bases. The V and J ends lost 4 bases and 5 bases respectively, with 26 bases between them. Germline V gives CDR1 SQVTM, CDR2 ANQGSEA. The CDR3 has 17 residues. In DNA form, the CDR3 reads TGCAGCGTTGTCTCTAGGAGGGGGGACAATCTTAGATATGGCTACACCTTC. Its protein product is CSVVSRRGDNLRYGYTF.